The following is a TCR beta chain sequence with its context. Trimming took 0 bases from V and 0 from J, leaving 18 bases between them. The CDR3 sequence is 18 residues long. CDR1 is SGHDN and CDR2 is FVKESK in the germline V gene. The data originate from a study of blood T cell repertoires in COVID-19. Sequenced by immunoSEQ multiplex PCR; TCRdb stores in-frame clones only, minus some. The sample consists of about 46,000 clones, over 80% of them appearing once. The clonotype was recovered from a human donor in a cohort sampled during active COVID-19. This rearrangement joins TRBV14 to TRBJ2-7; D possibly corresponds to TRBD1 (6 bases). The sequencing input was peripheral blood. This chain's CDR3 is CASSQELRMAGVSYEQYF. DNA for the CDR3: TGTGCCAGCAGCCAAGAATTGAGGATGGCAGGGGTCTCCTACGAGCAGTACTTC.